Sequencing of this TCR beta chain was carried out in a study of T cell changes during pregnancy in multiple sclerosis. The V and J ends lost 3 bases and 7 bases, in that order; junction bases with no gene match: 17. The CDR3 consists of 18 residues. Germline CDR1 and CDR2: MRHNA and SNTAGT. This table comes from immunoSEQ multiplex PCR, and its TCRdb copy is limited to in-frame clones, with some not included. This table has about 85,000 clones, just over 90% appearing once. The V gene is TRBV6-4, the J gene TRBJ2-1, with TRBD2 identical over 8 bases. This clonotype originated in a female donor with multiple sclerosis, enrolled in a pregnancy study. The source was peripheral blood, collected in the first trimester of pregnancy. The CDR3 DNA reads TGTGCCAGCAGTGAAACGGGCGGTTTGGGACTAGGGGGTAATGAGCAGTTCTTC. Its protein product is CASSETGGLGLGGNEQFF.